This T cell receptor (beta chain) was identified during a study of blood T cell repertoires in COVID-19. Study summary: Donors in the United States, Italy and Spain gave samples during acute or convalescent COVID-19.

Per the original data handling: For nucleated cells, counts were estimated from reference gene primer amplification. Here immunoSEQ multiplex PCR was the method, and the copy in TCRdb shows in-frame clones only, minus some. V and J calls and clone size come straight from that table; D and trimming were deduced from the DNA. The sample contains roughly 85,000 clones, about nine tenths of which appear only once. This CDR3 has 16 amino acids. In germline, CDR1 is SGDLS, CDR2 YYNGEE. Trimming removed 5 bases from V and 5 bases from J; junction bases left unmatched: 10. Sequencing input: peripheral blood. The sequence was collected from a man between 45 and 60 years old with active or convalescent COVID-19. This chain links TRBV9 with TRBJ1-4; 9 positions agree with TRBD1. The CDR3 loop is CASSRTGGAQNEKLFF. DNA for the CDR3: TGTGCCAGCAGTCGCACAGGGGGCGCACAGAATGAAAAACTGTTTTTT. The entire variable domain, with the rest obtained from reference TRBV9 and TRBJ1-4, is as follows: DSGVTQTPKHLITATGQRVTLRCSPRSGDLSVYWYQQSLDQGLQFLIQYYNGEERAKGNILERFSAQQFPDLHSELNLSSLELGDSALYFCASSRTGGAQNEKLFFGSGTQLSVL.